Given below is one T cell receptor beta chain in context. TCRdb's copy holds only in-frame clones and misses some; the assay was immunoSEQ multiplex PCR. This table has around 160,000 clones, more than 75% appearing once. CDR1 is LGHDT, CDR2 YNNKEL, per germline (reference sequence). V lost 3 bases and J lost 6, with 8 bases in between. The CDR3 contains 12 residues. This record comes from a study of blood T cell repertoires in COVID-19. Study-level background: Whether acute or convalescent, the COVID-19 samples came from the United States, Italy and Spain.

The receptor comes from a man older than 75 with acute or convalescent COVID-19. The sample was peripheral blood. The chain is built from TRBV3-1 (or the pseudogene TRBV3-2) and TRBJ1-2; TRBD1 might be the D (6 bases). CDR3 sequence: CASSQGANGYTF. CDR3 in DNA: TGTGCCAGCAGCCAGGGGGCTAATGGCTACACCTTC.